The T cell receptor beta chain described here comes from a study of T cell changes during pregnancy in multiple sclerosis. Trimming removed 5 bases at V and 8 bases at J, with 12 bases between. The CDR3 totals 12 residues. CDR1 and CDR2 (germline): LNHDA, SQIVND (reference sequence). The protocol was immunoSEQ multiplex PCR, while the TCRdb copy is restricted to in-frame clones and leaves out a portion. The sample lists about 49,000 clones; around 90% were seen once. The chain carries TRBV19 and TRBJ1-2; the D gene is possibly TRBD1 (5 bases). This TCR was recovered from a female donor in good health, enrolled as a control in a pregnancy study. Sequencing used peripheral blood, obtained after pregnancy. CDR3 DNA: TGTGCCAGTAGTCTCCGACAGTGGGGCTACACCTTC. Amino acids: CASSLRQWGYTF.